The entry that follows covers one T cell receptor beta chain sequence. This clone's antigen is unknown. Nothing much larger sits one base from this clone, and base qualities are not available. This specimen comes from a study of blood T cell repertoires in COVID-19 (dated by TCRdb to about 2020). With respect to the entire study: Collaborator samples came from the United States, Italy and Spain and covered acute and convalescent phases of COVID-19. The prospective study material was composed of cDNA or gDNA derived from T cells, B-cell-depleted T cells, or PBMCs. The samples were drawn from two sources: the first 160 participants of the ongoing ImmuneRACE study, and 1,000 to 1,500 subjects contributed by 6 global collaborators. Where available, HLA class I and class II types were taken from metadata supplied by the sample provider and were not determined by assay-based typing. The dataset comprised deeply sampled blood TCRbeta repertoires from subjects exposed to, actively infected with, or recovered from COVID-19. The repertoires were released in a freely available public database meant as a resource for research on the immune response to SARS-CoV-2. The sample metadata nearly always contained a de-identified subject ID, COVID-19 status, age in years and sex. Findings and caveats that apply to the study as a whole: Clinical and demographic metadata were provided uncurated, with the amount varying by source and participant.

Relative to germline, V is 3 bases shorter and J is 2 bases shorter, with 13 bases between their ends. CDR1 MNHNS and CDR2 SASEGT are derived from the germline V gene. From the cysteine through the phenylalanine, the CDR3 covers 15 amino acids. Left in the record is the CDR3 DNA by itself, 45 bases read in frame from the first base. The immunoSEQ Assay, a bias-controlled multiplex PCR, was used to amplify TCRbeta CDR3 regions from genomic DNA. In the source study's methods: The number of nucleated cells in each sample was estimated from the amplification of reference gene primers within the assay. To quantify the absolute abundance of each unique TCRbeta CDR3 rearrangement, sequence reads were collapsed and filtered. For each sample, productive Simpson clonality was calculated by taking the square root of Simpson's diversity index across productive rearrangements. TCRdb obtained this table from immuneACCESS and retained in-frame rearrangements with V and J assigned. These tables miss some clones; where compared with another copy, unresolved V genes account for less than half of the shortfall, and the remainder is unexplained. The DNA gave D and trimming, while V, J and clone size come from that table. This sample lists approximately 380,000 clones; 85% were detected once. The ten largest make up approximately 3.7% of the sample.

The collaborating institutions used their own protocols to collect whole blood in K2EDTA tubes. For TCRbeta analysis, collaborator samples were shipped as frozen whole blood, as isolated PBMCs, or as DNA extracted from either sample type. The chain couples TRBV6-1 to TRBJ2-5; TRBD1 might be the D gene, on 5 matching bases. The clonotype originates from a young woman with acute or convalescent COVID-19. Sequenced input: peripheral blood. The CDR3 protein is CASSDGRQGQETQYF. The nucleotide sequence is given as TGTGCCAGCAGTGACGGTCGCCAGGGTCAAGAGACCCAGTACTTC.